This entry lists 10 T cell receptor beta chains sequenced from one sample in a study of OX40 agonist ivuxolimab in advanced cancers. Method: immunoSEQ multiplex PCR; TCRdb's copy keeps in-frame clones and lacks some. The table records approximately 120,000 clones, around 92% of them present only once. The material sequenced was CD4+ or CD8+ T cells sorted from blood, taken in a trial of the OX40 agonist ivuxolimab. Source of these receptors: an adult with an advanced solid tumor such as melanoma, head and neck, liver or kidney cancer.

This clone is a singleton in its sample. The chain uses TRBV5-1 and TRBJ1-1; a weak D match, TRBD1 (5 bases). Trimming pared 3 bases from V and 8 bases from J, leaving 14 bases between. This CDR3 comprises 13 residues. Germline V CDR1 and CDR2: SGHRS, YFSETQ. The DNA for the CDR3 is TGCGCCAGCAGCTCACACGACTCAGGGGAAGCTTTCTTT. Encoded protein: CASSSHDSGEAFF.

CDR3 amino acids: CASSRDSSYGYTF. CDR3 in DNA: TGCGCCAGCAGCCGGGACAGCTCCTATGGCTACACCTTC. V is TRBV5-1 and J is TRBJ1-2; TRBD1 agrees at 7 bases. Germline loops: CDR1 SGHRS, CDR2 YFSETQ. The CDR3 has 13 residues. J gave up 4 bases and V 4 bases, and 4 bases lay outside the gene matches.

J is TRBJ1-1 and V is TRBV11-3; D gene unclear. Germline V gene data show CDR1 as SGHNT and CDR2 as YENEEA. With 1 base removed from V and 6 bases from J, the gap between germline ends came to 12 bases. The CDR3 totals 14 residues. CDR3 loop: CASSLGQRRSEAFF. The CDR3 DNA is TGTGCCAGCAGCTTAGGCCAGAGGAGGTCTGAAGCTTTCTTT.

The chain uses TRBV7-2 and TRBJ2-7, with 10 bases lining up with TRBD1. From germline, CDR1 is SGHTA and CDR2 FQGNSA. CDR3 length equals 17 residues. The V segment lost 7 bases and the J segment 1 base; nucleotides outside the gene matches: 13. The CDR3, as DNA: TGTGCCAGCACCCTAGGCAGACCGGGACAGGGGTCCTACGAGCAGTACTTC. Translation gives CASTLGRPGQGSYEQYF.

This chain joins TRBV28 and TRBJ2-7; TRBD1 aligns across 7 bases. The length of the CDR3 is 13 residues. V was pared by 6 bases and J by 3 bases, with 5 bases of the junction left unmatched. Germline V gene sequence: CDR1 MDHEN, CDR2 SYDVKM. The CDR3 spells CASRGTENYEQYF. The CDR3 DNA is TGTGCCAGCAGGGGGACAGAAAACTACGAGCAGTACTTC.

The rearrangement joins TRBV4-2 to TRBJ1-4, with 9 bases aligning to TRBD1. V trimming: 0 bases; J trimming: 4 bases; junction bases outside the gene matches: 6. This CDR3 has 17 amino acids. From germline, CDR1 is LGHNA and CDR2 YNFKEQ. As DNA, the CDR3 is TGTGCCAGCAGCCAAGACCGGGACAGGGTAGTTAATGAAAAACTGTTTTTT. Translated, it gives CASSQDRDRVVNEKLFF.

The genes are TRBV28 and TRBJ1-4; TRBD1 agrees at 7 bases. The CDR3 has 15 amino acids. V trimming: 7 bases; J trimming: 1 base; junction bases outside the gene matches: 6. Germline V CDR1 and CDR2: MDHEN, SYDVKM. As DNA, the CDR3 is TGTGCCAGCAAATGGACAGGCCTAACTAATGAAAAACTGTTTTTT. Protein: CASKWTGLTNEKLFF. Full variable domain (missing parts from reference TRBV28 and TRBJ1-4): DVKVTQSSRYLVKRTGEKVFLECVQDMDHENMFWYRQDPGLGLRLIYFSYDVKMKEKGDIPEGYSVSREKKERFSLILESASTNQTSMYLCASKWTGLTNEKLFFGSGTQLSVL.

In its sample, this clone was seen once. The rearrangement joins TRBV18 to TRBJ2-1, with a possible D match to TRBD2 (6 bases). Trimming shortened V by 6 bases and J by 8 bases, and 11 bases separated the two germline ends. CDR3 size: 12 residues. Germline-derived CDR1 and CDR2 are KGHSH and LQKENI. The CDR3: CASSPAGYEQFF. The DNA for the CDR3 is TGTGCCAGCTCGCCGGCGGGATATGAGCAGTTCTTC.

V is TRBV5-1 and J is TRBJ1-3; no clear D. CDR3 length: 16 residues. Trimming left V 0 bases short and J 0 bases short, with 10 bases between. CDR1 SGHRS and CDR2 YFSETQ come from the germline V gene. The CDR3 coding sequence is TGCGCCAGCAGCTTGGCCGGCACCAGCTCTGGAAACACCATATATTTT. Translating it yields CASSLAGTSSGNTIYF. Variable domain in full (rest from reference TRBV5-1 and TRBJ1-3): KAGVTQTPRYLIKTRGQQVTLSCSPISGHRSVSWYQQTPGQGLQFLFEYFSETQRNKGNFPGRFSGRQFSNSRSEMNVSTLELGDSALYLCASSLAGTSSGNTIYFGEGSWLTVV.

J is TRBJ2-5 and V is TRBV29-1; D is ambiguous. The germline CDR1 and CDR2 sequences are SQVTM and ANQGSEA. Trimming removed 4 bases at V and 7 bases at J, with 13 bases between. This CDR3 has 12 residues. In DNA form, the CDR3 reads TGCAGCGTTGGGGTCAGCCGTGGGACCCAGTACTTC. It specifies CSVGVSRGTQYF.